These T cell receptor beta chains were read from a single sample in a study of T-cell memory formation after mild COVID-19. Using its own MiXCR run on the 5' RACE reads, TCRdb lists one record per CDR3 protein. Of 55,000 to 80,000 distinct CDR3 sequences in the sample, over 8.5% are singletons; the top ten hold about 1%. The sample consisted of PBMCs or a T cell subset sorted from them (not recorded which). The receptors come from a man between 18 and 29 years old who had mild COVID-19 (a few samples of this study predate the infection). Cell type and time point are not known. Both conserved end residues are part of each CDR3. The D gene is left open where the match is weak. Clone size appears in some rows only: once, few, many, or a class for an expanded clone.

TGTGCCAGCAGTTACGCTAGCGGGGGGGCACATGAGCAGTTCTTC	CASSYASGGAHEQFF	.	TRBV6-5	TRBJ2-1	TRBD2
TGTGCCAGCAGTTACCCGGAGACCCAGTACTTC	CASSYPETQYF	.	TRBV6-2/TRBV6-3	TRBJ2-5	.
TGTGCCATCAGGGAAGGACAGCAAAACATTCAGTACTTC	CAIREGQQNIQYF	many	TRBV10-3	TRBJ2-4	.
TGTGCCAGCAGTCGGGACGTCGACTACGAGCAGTACTTC	CASSRDVDYEQYF	.	TRBV2	TRBJ2-7	.
TGTGCCAGCAGCCTCCGGACAGGGGGCTCCCGAGCCAAAAACATTCAGTACTTC	CASSLRTGGSRAKNIQYF	few	TRBV7-6	TRBJ2-4	TRBD1
TGTGCCAGCAGGGCAGCCTACAATGAGCAGTTCTTC	CASRAAYNEQFF	few	TRBV28	TRBJ2-1	.
TGTGCCAGCAGCTCCACCAGGGGAAACGAGCAGTACTTC	CASSSTRGNEQYF	.	TRBV7-2	TRBJ2-7	.
TGCGCCAGCAGCCAAGAGTCCGATAATTCACCCCTCCACTTT	CASSQESDNSPLHF	few	TRBV4-3	TRBJ1-6	.
TGTGCCAGCAGCCGACAGGGGGCGGCTGAAAAACTGTTTTTT	CASSRQGAAEKLFF	.	TRBV7-6	TRBJ1-4	TRBD1
TGTGCCAGCAGTTTAGAAGGGGCCTTTGACTACACCTTC	CASSLEGAFDYTF	.	TRBV12-3/TRBV12-4	TRBJ1-2	.
TGTGCCAGCAGCTTATACAGGGGTGGGTACGAGCAGTACTTC	CASSLYRGGYEQYF	.	TRBV13	TRBJ2-7	TRBD1
TGTGCCAGCAGCTTCCGGACAGGCGTCACCGGGGAGCTGTTTTTT	CASSFRTGVTGELFF	.	TRBV7-2	TRBJ2-2	TRBD1
TGTGCCAGCAGGCAGACAGGGGGAAGCTCCTACGAGCAGTACTTC	CASRQTGGSSYEQYF	.	TRBV6-5	TRBJ2-7	TRBD1
TGCGCCAGCAGCTCTGACACTAGCACAGATACGCAGTATTTT	CASSSDTSTDTQYF	.	TRBV5-1	TRBJ2-3	.
TGTGCCAGCAGTTCCCTGGACAGGGGGGATAATCAGCCCCAGCATTTT	CASSSLDRGDNQPQHF	.	TRBV6-2/TRBV6-3	TRBJ1-5	TRBD1
TGTGCCAGCAGCCTTCTAGGGACTAGCGGGATCGAGACCCAGTACTTC	CASSLLGTSGIETQYF	many	TRBV7-6	TRBJ2-5	TRBD2
TGCAGCGTCGGGACTAGTTTAAGAGATACGCAGTATTTT	CSVGTSLRDTQYF	many	TRBV29-1	TRBJ2-3	TRBD2
TGTGCCAGCAGTTACAGGGGAATCGAGACCCAGTACTTC	CASSYRGIETQYF	once	TRBV12-3/TRBV12-4	TRBJ2-5	TRBD1
TGTGCCAGCAGGCCAGAAATCGCAGATACGCAGTATTTT	CASRPEIADTQYF	few	TRBV2	TRBJ2-3	.
TGTGCCAGCAGCCCGAACCAACGGGATACGCAGTATTTT	CASSPNQRDTQYF	many	TRBV7-2	TRBJ2-3	.
TGTGCCAGCAGCTTAGGACCTATGGGGGCAGGCGGTTCACCCCTCCACTTT	CASSLGPMGAGGSPLHF	few	TRBV7-2	TRBJ1-6	.
TGTGCCAGCTGCGGGGAGGGGCCCCAGCATTTT	CASCGEGPQHF	.	TRBV18	TRBJ1-5	.
TGTGCCAGCAGCGTAGTGCCCGTGTGGACTGAAGCTTTCTTT	CASSVVPVWTEAFF	.	TRBV9	TRBJ1-1	.
TGCAGTGGGGGGAACGGCAATCAGCCCCAGCATTTT	CSGGNGNQPQHF	few	TRBV20-1	TRBJ1-5	.